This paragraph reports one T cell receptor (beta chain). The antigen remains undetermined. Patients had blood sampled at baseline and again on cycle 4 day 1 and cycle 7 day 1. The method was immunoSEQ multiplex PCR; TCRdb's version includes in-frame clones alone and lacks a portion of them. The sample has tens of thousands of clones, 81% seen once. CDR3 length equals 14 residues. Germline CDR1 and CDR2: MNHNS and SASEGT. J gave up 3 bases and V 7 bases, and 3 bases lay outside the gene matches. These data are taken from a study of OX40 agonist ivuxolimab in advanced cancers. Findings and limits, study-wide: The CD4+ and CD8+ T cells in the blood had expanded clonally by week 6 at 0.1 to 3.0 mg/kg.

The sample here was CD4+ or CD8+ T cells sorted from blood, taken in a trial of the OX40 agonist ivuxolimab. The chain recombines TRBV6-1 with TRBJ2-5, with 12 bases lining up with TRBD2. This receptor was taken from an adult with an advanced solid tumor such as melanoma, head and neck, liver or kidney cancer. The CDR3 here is CASKLAGGKETQYF. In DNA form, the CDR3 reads TGTGCCAGCAAACTAGCGGGGGGAAAAGAGACCCAGTACTTC.